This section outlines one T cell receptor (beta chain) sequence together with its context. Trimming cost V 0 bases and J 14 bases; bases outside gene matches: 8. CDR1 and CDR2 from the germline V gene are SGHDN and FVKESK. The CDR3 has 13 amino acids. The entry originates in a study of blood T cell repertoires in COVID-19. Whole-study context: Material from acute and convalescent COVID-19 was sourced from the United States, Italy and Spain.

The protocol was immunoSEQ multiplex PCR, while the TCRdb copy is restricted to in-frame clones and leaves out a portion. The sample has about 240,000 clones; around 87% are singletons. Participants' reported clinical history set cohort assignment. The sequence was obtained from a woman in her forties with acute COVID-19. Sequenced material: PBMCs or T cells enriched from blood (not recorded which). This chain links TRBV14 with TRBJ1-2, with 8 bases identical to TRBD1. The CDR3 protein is CASSQDIWTGWTF. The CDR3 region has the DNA TGTGCCAGCAGCCAAGATATCTGGACAGGGTGGACCTTC.